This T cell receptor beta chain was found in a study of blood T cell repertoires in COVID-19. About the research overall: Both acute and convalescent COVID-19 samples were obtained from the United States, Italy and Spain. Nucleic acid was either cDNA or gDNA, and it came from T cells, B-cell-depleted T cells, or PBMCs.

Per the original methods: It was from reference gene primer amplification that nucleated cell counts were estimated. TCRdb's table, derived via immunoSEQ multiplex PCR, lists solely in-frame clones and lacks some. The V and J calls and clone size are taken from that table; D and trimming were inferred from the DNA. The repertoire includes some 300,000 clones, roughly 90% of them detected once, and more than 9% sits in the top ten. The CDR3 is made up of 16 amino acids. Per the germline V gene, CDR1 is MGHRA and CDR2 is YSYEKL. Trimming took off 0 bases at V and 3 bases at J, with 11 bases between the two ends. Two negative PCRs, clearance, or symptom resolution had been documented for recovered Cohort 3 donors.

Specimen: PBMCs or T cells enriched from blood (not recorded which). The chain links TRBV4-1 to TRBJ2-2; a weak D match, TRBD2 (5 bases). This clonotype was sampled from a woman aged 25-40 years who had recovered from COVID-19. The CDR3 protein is CASSQERGSDTGELFF. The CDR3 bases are TGCGCCAGCAGCCAAGAACGGGGATCGGACACCGGGGAGCTGTTTTTT.